This entry concerns a single T cell receptor (beta chain). Trimming cost V 1 base and J 5 bases, with 11 bases left between them. This CDR3 is 14 amino acids long. The germline V gene encodes CDR1 SEHNR and CDR2 FQNEAQ (reference sequence). Grouping used clinical history reported by participants in a survey and questionnaire. Symptom resolution, clearance, or two negative PCRs marked donors in Cohort 3 as recovered. The sample originates from a study of blood T cell repertoires in COVID-19. Study details: COVID-19 samples, acute and convalescent, were from the United States, Italy and Spain.

Per the original data handling: Amplification of reference gene primers provided the estimated nucleated cell counts. This table comes from immunoSEQ multiplex PCR, and its TCRdb copy is limited to in-frame clones, with some not included. That table is the source of V, J and clone size, and D and trimming were worked out from the DNA. The sample lists around 200,000 clones, 75% to 90% occurring once. The chain employs TRBV7-9 and TRBJ1-1, with TRBD1 as a possible D gene (5 bases). The sample was PBMCs or T cells enriched from blood (not recorded which). The sequence was collected from a man aged 30 to 39 who had recovered from COVID-19. Written as DNA, the CDR3 is TGTGCCAGCAGCTTAGAGTCCGGGGGGACTGAAGCTTTCTTT. Protein product: CASSLESGGTEAFF.